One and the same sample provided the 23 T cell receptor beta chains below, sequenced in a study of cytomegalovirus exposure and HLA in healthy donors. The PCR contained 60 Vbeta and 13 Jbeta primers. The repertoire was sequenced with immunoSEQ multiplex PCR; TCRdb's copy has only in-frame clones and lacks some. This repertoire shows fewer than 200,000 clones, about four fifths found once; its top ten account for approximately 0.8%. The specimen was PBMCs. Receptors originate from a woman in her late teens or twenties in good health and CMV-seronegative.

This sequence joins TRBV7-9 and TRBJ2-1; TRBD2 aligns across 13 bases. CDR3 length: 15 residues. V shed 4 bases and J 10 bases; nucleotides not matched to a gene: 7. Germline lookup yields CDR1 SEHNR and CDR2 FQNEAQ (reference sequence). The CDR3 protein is CASSSTSGRLGEQFF. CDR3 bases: TGTGCCAGCAGCTCGACTAGCGGGAGGCTAGGCGAGCAGTTCTTC.

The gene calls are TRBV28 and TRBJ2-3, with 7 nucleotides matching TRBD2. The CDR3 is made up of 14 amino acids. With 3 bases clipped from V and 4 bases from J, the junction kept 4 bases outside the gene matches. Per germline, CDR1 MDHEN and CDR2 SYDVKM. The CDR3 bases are TGTGCCAGCAGTTTGGCGGGAGTGGCAGATACGCAGTATTTT. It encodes CASSLAGVADTQYF.

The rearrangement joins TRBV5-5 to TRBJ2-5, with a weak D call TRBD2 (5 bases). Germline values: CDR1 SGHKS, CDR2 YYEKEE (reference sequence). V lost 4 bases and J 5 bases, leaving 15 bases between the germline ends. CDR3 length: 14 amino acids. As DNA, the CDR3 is TGTGCCAGCAGCCGAATAGGACTTCGGGAGACCCAGTACTTC. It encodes CASSRIGLRETQYF.

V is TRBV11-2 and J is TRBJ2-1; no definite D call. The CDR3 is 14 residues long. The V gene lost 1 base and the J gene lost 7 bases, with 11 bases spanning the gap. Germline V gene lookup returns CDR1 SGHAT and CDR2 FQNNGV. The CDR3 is CASSLGLLNNEQFF. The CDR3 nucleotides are TGTGCCAGCAGCTTAGGTCTCCTTAATAATGAGCAGTTCTTC.

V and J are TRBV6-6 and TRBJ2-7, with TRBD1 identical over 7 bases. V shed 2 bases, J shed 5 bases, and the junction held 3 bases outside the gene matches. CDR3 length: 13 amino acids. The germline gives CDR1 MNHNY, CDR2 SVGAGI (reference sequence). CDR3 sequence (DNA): TGTGCCAGCAGTTACCGGGACAGCAACGAGCAGTACTTC. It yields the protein CASSYRDSNEQYF.

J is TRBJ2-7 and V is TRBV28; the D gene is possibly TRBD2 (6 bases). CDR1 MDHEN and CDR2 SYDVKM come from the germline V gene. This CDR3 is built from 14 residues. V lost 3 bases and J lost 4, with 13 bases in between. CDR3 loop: CASSLVSGVYEQYF. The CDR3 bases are TGTGCCAGCAGTTTGGTTAGCGGTGTGTACGAGCAGTACTTC.

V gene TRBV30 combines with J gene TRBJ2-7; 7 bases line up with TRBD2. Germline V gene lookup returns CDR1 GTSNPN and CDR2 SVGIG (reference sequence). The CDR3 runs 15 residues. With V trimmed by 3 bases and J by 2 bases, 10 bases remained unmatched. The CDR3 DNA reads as TGTGCCTGGAGCGCCCTTTCGGCGGGGGCCTACGAGCAGTACTTC. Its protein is CAWSALSAGAYEQYF. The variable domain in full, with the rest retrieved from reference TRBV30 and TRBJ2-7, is SQTIHQWPATLVQPVGSPLSLECTVEGTSNPNLYWYRQAAGRGLQLLFYSVGIGQISSEVPQNLSASRPQDRQFILSSKKLLLSDSGFYLCAWSALSAGAYEQYFGPGTRLTVT.

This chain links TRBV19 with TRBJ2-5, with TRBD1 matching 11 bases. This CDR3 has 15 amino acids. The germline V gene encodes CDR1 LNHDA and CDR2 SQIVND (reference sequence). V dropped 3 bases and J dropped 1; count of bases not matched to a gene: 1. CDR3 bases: TGTGCCAGTAGTATGGGACAGGGGGTCCAAGAGACCCAGTACTTC. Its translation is CASSMGQGVQETQYF.

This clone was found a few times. DNA for the CDR3: TGTGCCAGCAGCCGACAGGGAGATCAGCCCCAGCATTTT. Encoded protein: CASSRQGDQPQHF. This chain uses TRBV7-8 with TRBJ1-5; 7 bases are a match to TRBD1. This CDR3 is built from 13 residues. The germline CDR1 and CDR2 sequences are SGHVS and FQNEAQ. After removal of 5 bases from V and 5 bases from J, the junction contained 3 bases not matched to a gene.

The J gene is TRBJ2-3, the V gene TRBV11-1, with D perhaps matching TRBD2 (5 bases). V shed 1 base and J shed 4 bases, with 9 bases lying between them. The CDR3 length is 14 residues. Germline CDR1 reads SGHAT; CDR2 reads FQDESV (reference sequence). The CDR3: CASSLVGRADTQYF. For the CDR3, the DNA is TGTGCCAGCAGCTTAGTAGGGAGAGCAGATACGCAGTATTTT.

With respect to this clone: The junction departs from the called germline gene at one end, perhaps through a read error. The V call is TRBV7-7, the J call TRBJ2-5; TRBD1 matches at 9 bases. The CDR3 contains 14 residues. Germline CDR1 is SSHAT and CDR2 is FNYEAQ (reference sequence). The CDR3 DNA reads TGTGCTAGCAGCTTAGACAGGGGGGGAGAGACCCAGTACTTC. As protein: CASSLDRGGETQYF.

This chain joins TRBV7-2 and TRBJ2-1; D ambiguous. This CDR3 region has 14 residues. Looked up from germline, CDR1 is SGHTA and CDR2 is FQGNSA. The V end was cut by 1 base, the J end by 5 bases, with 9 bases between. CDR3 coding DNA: TGTGCCAGCAGCTTAGATTCTAAAAACAATGAGCAGTTCTTC. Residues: CASSLDSKNNEQFF.

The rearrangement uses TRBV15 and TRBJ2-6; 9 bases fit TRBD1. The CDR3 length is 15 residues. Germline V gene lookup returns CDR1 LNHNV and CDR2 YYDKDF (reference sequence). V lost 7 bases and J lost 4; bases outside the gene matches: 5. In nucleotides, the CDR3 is TGTGCCACCACAAACAGGGGGCGAGGGGCCAACGTCCTGACTTTC. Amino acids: CATTNRGRGANVLTF.

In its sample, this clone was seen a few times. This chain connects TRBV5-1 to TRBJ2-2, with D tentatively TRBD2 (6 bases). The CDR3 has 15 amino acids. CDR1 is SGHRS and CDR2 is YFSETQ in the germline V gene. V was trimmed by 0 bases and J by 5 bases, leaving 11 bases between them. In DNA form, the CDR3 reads TGCGCCAGCAGCTTGGTGGGACTCCAGACCGGGGAGCTGTTTTTT. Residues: CASSLVGLQTGELFF.

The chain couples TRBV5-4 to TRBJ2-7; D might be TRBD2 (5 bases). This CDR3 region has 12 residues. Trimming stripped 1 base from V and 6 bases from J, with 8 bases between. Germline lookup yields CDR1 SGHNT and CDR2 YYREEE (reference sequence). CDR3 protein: CASSLSGLEQYF. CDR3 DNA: TGTGCCAGCAGCTTGAGCGGTCTCGAGCAGTACTTC. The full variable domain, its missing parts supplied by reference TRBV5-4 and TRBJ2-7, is ETGVTQSPTHLIKTRGQQVTLRCSSQSGHNTVSWYQQALGQGPQFIFQYYREEENGRGNFPPRFSGLQFPNYSSELNVNALELDDSALYLCASSLSGLEQYFGPGTRLTVT.

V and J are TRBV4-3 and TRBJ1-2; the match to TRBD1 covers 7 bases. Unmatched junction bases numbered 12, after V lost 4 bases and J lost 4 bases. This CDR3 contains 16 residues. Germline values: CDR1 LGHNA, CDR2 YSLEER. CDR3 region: CASSRTNDRVGYGYTF. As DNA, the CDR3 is TGCGCCAGCAGCCGAACAAACGACAGGGTTGGCTATGGCTACACCTTC.

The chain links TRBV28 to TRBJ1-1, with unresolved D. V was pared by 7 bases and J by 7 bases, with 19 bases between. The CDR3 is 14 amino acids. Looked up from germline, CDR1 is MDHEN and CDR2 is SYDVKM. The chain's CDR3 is CASIPRAERSEAFF. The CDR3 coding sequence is TGTGCCAGCATCCCTCGGGCAGAGCGGAGTGAAGCTTTCTTT.

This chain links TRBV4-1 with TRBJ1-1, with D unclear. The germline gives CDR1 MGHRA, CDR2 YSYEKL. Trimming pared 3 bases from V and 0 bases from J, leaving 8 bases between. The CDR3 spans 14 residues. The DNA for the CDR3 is TGCGCCAGCAGCCAGGCTCAGATGAACACTGAAGCTTTCTTT. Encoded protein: CASSQAQMNTEAFF.

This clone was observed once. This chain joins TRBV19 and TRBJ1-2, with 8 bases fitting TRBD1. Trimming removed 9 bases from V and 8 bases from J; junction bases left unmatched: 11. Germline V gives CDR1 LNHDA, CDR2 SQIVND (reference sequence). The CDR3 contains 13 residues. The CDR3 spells CASQTGAGGGYTF. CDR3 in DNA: TGTGCCAGCCAGACAGGGGCCGGGGGCGGCTACACCTTC. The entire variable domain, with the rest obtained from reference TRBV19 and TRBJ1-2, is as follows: DGGITQSPKYLFRKEGQNVTLSCEQNLNHDAMYWYRQDPGQGLRLIYYSQIVNDFQKGDIAEGYSVSREKKESFPLTVTSAQKNPTAFYLCASQTGAGGGYTFGSGTRLTVV.

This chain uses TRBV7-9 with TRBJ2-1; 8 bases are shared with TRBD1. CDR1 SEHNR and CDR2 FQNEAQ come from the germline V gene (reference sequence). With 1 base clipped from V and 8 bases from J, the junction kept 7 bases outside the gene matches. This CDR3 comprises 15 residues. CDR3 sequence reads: CASSLGTGKVDEQFF. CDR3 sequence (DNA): TGTGCCAGCAGCTTAGGGACAGGGAAGGTGGATGAGCAGTTCTTC.

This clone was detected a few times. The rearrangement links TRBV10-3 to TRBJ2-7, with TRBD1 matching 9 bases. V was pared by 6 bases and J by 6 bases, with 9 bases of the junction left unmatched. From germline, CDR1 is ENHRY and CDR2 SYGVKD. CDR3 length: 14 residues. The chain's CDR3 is CAISSGTGRGEQYF. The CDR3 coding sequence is TGTGCCATCAGCTCTGGGACAGGGAGGGGCGAGCAGTACTTC.

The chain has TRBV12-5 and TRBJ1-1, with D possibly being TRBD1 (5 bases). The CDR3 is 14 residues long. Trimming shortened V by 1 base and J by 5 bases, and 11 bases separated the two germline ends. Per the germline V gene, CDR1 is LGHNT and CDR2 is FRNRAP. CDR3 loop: CASGLGGRATEAFF. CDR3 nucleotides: TGTGCTAGTGGTTTGGGGGGCCGGGCAACTGAAGCTTTCTTT.

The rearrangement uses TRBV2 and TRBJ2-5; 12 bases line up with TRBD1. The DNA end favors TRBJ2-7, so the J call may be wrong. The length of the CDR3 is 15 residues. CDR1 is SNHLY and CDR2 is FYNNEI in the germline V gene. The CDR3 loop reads CASSQTGTGGAEQYF. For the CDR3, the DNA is TGTGCCAGCAGTCAAACCGGGACAGGGGGCGCCGAGCAGTACTTC.